A selection of T cell receptor beta chains follows, all from one sample in a study of CD8 T cells in ankylosing spondylitis. MiXCR was run by TCRdb on the 5' RACE reads, yielding one entry per CDR3 protein. This sample has around 300,000 distinct CDR3 sequences, with roughly 14% found just once. Sample: blood, either unsorted or a sorted T cell fraction (not recorded which). Every receptor here comes from a male donor with ankylosing spondylitis or in good health (not recorded which). Both conserved end residues are part of each CDR3. Fields, in order: D gene, J gene, V gene, clone size, CDR3 protein, CDR3 DNA. The D gene is left open where the match is weak. Rows give clone size only sometimes, using once, few, many, or a class for an expanded clone.

D gene: NA
J gene: TRBJ2-7
V gene: TRBV29-1
clone size: NA
CDR3 protein: CSVFLDPYEQYF
CDR3 DNA: TGCAGCGTCTTCTTGGACCCTTACGAGCAGTACTTC

D gene: NA
J gene: TRBJ1-2
V gene: TRBV5-6
clone size: few
CDR3 protein: CASSLAPSLYGYTF
CDR3 DNA: TGTGCCAGCAGCTTGGCCCCGTCCCTATACGGCTACACCTTC

D gene: TRBD2
J gene: TRBJ2-6
V gene: TRBV14
clone size: NA
CDR3 protein: CASSQGAGGFSGANVLTF
CDR3 DNA: TGTGCCAGCAGCCAGGGAGCGGGGGGCTTCTCTGGGGCCAACGTCCTGACTTTC

D gene: NA
J gene: TRBJ2-1
V gene: TRBV20-1
clone size: few
CDR3 protein: CSARDEDSQLDNEQFF
CDR3 DNA: TGCAGTGCTAGAGATGAGGACTCCCAACTTGACAATGAGCAGTTCTTC

D gene: NA
J gene: TRBJ1-5
V gene: TRBV2
clone size: NA
CDR3 protein: CASSVIQGPNQPQHF
CDR3 DNA: TGTGCCAGCAGTGTTATACAGGGTCCTAATCAGCCCCAGCATTTT

D gene: NA
J gene: TRBJ1-6
V gene: TRBV5-1
clone size: few
CDR3 protein: CASSLVGGAQRISPLHF
CDR3 DNA: TGCGCCAGCAGCTTGGTTGGGGGGGCGCAGCGGATTTCACCCCTCCACTTT

D gene: NA
J gene: TRBJ1-5
V gene: TRBV12-3/TRBV12-4
clone size: NA
CDR3 protein: CASSQNVRGQPQHF
CDR3 DNA: TGTGCCAGCAGTCAAAACGTACGGGGTCAGCCCCAGCATTTT

D gene: TRBD1
J gene: TRBJ1-1
V gene: TRBV5-1
clone size: NA
CDR3 protein: CASSLASSRGSPEAFF
CDR3 DNA: TGCGCCAGCAGCTTGGCCTCCTCCAGGGGGTCCCCTGAAGCTTTCTTT

D gene: NA
J gene: TRBJ2-3
V gene: TRBV4-1
clone size: NA
CDR3 protein: CASSNLGEITDTQYF
CDR3 DNA: TGCGCCAGCAGCAATCTGGGGGAGATCACAGATACGCAGTATTTT

D gene: NA
J gene: TRBJ1-2
V gene: TRBV10-3
clone size: NA
CDR3 protein: CAISGTNQGYTF
CDR3 DNA: TGTGCCATCAGTGGTACAAATCAGGGCTACACCTTC

D gene: NA
J gene: TRBJ1-4
V gene: TRBV5-1
clone size: NA
CDR3 protein: CASSFETREKLFF
CDR3 DNA: TGCGCCAGCAGCTTCGAGACCAGGGAAAAACTGTTTTTT

D gene: TRBD1
J gene: TRBJ2-2
V gene: TRBV19
clone size: once
CDR3 protein: CASSSKKTGSLTGELFF
CDR3 DNA: TGTGCCAGTTCGAGTAAAAAGACAGGGTCGCTCACCGGGGAGCTGTTTTTT

D gene: NA
J gene: TRBJ1-6
V gene: TRBV20-1
clone size: few
CDR3 protein: CSASEDYSPLHF
CDR3 DNA: TGCAGTGCTAGCGAGGATTATTCACCCCTCCACTTT

D gene: TRBD2
J gene: TRBJ2-7
V gene: TRBV2
clone size: NA
CDR3 protein: CASSGTSGGTYEQYF
CDR3 DNA: TGTGCCAGCAGTGGGACTAGCGGGGGGACCTACGAGCAGTACTTC

D gene: NA
J gene: TRBJ1-2
V gene: TRBV6-6
clone size: NA
CDR3 protein: CASSSGPRGYTF
CDR3 DNA: TGTGCCAGCAGTTCGGGGCCTAGAGGCTACACCTTC

D gene: NA
J gene: TRBJ2-7
V gene: TRBV5-1
clone size: few
CDR3 protein: CASSSAPGASSYEQYF
CDR3 DNA: TGCGCCAGCAGCTCTGCACCTGGCGCGAGCTCCTACGAGCAGTACTTC

D gene: NA
J gene: TRBJ2-7
V gene: TRBV6-1
clone size: NA
CDR3 protein: CASSAEGSYEQYF
CDR3 DNA: TGTGCCAGCAGCGCGGAGGGGTCCTACGAGCAGTACTTC

D gene: NA
J gene: TRBJ2-7
V gene: TRBV25-1
clone size: many
CDR3 protein: CASSAGQTYEQYF
CDR3 DNA: TGTGCCAGCAGTGCCGGACAGACCTACGAGCAGTACTTC

D gene: TRBD1
J gene: TRBJ1-2
V gene: TRBV6-6
clone size: few
CDR3 protein: CASSYDRGAETF
CDR3 DNA: TGTGCCAGCAGTTACGACAGGGGGGCAGAAACCTTC

D gene: NA
J gene: TRBJ1-5
V gene: TRBV9
clone size: NA
CDR3 protein: CATSSRERQPQHF
CDR3 DNA: TGTGCCACCTCGTCCCGGGAGAGGCAGCCCCAGCATTTT

D gene: TRBD2
J gene: TRBJ2-2
V gene: TRBV4-1
clone size: NA
CDR3 protein: CASSSVAGVGELFF
CDR3 DNA: TGCGCCAGCAGCTCCGTAGCGGGAGTAGGGGAGCTGTTTTTT

D gene: NA
J gene: TRBJ1-1
V gene: TRBV15
clone size: few
CDR3 protein: CATSRGLGGNTEAFF
CDR3 DNA: TGTGCCACCAGCAGGGGACTAGGGGGGAACACTGAAGCTTTCTTT

D gene: TRBD2
J gene: TRBJ2-5
V gene: TRBV5-1
clone size: few
CDR3 protein: CASSPWGGQETQYF
CDR3 DNA: TGCGCCAGCAGCCCCTGGGGGGGCCAAGAGACCCAGTACTTC

D gene: NA
J gene: TRBJ1-1
V gene: TRBV5-6
clone size: NA
CDR3 protein: CASSLGRQRDTEAFF
CDR3 DNA: TGTGCCAGCAGCTTGGGGCGGCAGAGAGACACTGAAGCTTTCTTT

D gene: NA
J gene: TRBJ2-1
V gene: TRBV10-3
clone size: NA
CDR3 protein: CAISGGGPYNEQFF
CDR3 DNA: TGTGCCATCAGTGGGGGGGGGCCCTACAATGAGCAGTTCTTC

D gene: NA
J gene: TRBJ2-7
V gene: TRBV19
clone size: NA
CDR3 protein: CASRLSGSYEQYF
CDR3 DNA: TGTGCCAGTAGACTGTCGGGTTCCTACGAGCAGTACTTC

D gene: NA
J gene: TRBJ2-1
V gene: TRBV5-6
clone size: NA
CDR3 protein: CASRVDSRRDNEQFF
CDR3 DNA: TGTGCCAGCAGGGTGGACAGCCGACGGGACAATGAGCAGTTCTTC

D gene: NA
J gene: TRBJ2-7
V gene: TRBV9
clone size: many
CDR3 protein: CASSVAPGVHHEQYF
CDR3 DNA: TGTGCCAGCAGCGTAGCTCCCGGGGTTCATCACGAGCAGTACTTC

D gene: TRBD1
J gene: TRBJ1-2
V gene: TRBV2
clone size: NA
CDR3 protein: CASSERDRASVTKGYTF
CDR3 DNA: TGTGCCAGCAGTGAGAGGGACAGGGCCTCTGTTACAAAAGGCTACACCTTC

D gene: NA
J gene: TRBJ2-1
V gene: TRBV10-2
clone size: NA
CDR3 protein: CASSEVGYNEQFF
CDR3 DNA: TGCGCCAGCAGTGAAGTGGGGTACAATGAGCAGTTCTTC

D gene: TRBD1
J gene: TRBJ1-6
V gene: TRBV4-2
clone size: few
CDR3 protein: CASSQGTGINSPLHF
CDR3 DNA: TGTGCCAGCAGCCAAGGGACAGGCATTAATTCACCCCTCCACTTT

D gene: TRBD2
J gene: TRBJ2-1
V gene: TRBV4-1
clone size: NA
CDR3 protein: CASSQLAGGINEQFF
CDR3 DNA: TGCGCCAGCAGCCAACTAGCGGGGGGCATCAATGAGCAGTTCTTC

D gene: NA
J gene: TRBJ2-1
V gene: TRBV7-2
clone size: few
CDR3 protein: CASTLLGQYNEQFF
CDR3 DNA: TGTGCCAGCACCCTATTGGGTCAATACAATGAGCAGTTCTTC

D gene: NA
J gene: TRBJ2-7
V gene: TRBV12-3/TRBV12-4
clone size: NA
CDR3 protein: CASKTNSYEQYF
CDR3 DNA: TGTGCCAGCAAGACTAACTCCTACGAGCAGTACTTC

D gene: TRBD1
J gene: TRBJ2-5
V gene: TRBV5-1
clone size: few
CDR3 protein: CASSVRDTGGETQYF
CDR3 DNA: TGCGCCAGCAGCGTCAGAGATACAGGGGGAGAGACCCAGTACTTC

D gene: NA
J gene: TRBJ1-4
V gene: TRBV7-9
clone size: few
CDR3 protein: CASSLGAPIEKLFF
CDR3 DNA: TGTGCCAGCAGCTTAGGGGCTCCCATAGAAAAACTGTTTTTT

D gene: TRBD1
J gene: TRBJ2-7
V gene: TRBV10-3
clone size: few
CDR3 protein: CAIMPGTGKNHEQYF
CDR3 DNA: TGTGCCATCATGCCGGGGACAGGGAAGAACCACGAGCAGTACTTC

D gene: NA
J gene: TRBJ1-6
V gene: TRBV11-3
clone size: NA
CDR3 protein: CASSSGPGNSPLHF
CDR3 DNA: TGTGCCAGCAGCTCAGGGCCCGGGAACTCACCCCTCCACTTT

D gene: TRBD2
J gene: TRBJ2-2
V gene: TRBV11-2
clone size: many
CDR3 protein: CASSSDSGRAWTGELFF
CDR3 DNA: TGTGCCAGCAGCTCTGATAGCGGGAGGGCCTGGACCGGGGAGCTGTTTTTT

D gene: NA
J gene: TRBJ2-7
V gene: TRBV12-3/TRBV12-4
clone size: NA
CDR3 protein: CASSLSGQMTYEQYF
CDR3 DNA: TGTGCCAGCAGTTTAAGCGGACAGATGACCTACGAGCAGTACTTC

D gene: TRBD2
J gene: TRBJ2-2
V gene: TRBV7-9
clone size: many
CDR3 protein: CASRLAGGRTGELFF
CDR3 DNA: TGTGCCAGCAGACTAGCGGGAGGACGCACCGGGGAGCTGTTTTTT

D gene: NA
J gene: TRBJ1-6
V gene: TRBV7-8
clone size: few
CDR3 protein: CASSLRAVSSYNSPLHF
CDR3 DNA: TGTGCCAGCAGCTTAAGGGCGGTTAGCTCCTATAATTCACCCCTCCACTTT

D gene: NA
J gene: TRBJ1-2
V gene: TRBV12-3/TRBV12-4
clone size: NA
CDR3 protein: CASSLDRAGGDYGYTF
CDR3 DNA: TGTGCCAGCAGTTTAGACCGGGCAGGAGGGGACTATGGCTACACCTTC

D gene: NA
J gene: TRBJ2-5
V gene: TRBV29-1
clone size: many
CDR3 protein: CSVGGTGQETQYF
CDR3 DNA: TGCAGCGTTGGAGGGACGGGACAAGAGACCCAGTACTTC

D gene: NA
J gene: TRBJ1-2
V gene: TRBV7-2
clone size: NA
CDR3 protein: CASSLKGQGDGYTF
CDR3 DNA: TGTGCCAGCAGCTTAAAAGGGCAGGGTGACGGCTACACCTTC

D gene: TRBD2
J gene: TRBJ2-1
V gene: TRBV20-1
clone size: NA
CDR3 protein: CSASWAGGSYNEQFF
CDR3 DNA: TGCAGTGCCTCCTGGGCGGGAGGGTCATACAATGAGCAGTTCTTC

D gene: NA
J gene: TRBJ2-7
V gene: TRBV6-1
clone size: few
CDR3 protein: CASRRPGVSGEQYF
CDR3 DNA: TGTGCCAGCAGACGGCCAGGGGTATCAGGGGAGCAGTACTTC

D gene: NA
J gene: TRBJ2-1
V gene: TRBV20-1
clone size: few
CDR3 protein: CSASGRRNEQFF
CDR3 DNA: TGCAGTGCTAGCGGTAGGAGGAATGAGCAGTTCTTC

D gene: NA
J gene: TRBJ1-5
V gene: TRBV20-1
clone size: many
CDR3 protein: CSARVPGTAQPQHF
CDR3 DNA: TGCAGTGCTAGAGTGCCAGGGACGGCTCAGCCCCAGCATTTT